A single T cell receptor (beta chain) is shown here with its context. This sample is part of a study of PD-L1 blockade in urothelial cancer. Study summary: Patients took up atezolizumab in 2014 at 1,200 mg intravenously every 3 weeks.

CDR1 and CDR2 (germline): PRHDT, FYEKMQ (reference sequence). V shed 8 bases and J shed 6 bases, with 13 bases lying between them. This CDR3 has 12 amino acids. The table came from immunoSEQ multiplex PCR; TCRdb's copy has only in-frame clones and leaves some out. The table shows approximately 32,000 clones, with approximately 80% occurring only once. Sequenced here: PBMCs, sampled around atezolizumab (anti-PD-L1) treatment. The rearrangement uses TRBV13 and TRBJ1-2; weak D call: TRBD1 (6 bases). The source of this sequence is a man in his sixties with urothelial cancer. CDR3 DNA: TGTGCCAGCTATCTACAGGGCCATGGCTACACCTTC. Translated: CASYLQGHGYTF.